This section outlines one T cell receptor beta chain sequence together with its context. The antigen is unknown. The data derive from a study of early T cells in non-severe SARS-CoV-2 infection. Study outcomes and limitations: Matching with VDJdb favored anti-spike CD8 responses (missing private and CD4 specificities).

The library protocol tagged individual cDNA molecules with unique molecular identifiers. TCRdb passed the 5' RACE reads through MiXCR, listing each CDR3 protein once. Of tens of thousands of distinct CDR3 sequences listed, less than 15% are singletons. The source material was whole blood. This clonotype was sampled from an adult who was a healthcare worker with PCR-confirmed SARS-CoV-2 infection or an uninfected control (not recorded which).

CDR3 coding DNA: TGTGCACAGAGCGAGCAGTACTTC. It translates to CAQSEQYF. The chain recombines TRBV21-1 with TRBJ2-7. TRBV21-1 is tagged as a pseudogene. This CDR3 is 8 amino acids long.